This TCR beta chain is from a study of CD8 T cells in Susac syndrome. With random hexamers, roughly 0.5 to 1 ug RNA was reverse transcribed. In TCRdb, the immunoSEQ multiplex PCR reads were re-called with MiXCR into one record per CDR3 protein. Among around 300,000 distinct CDR3 sequences listed, about 90% were seen once. The sample taken for sequencing was CD4+ T cells from PBMCs. The origin of this receptor is a human donor with multiple sclerosis.

The CDR3 here is CASSSRQSHKAFF. CDR3 sequence (DNA): TGTGCCAGCAGCTCCCGACAGTCACATAAAGCTTTCTTT. The V and J genes are TRBV7-2 and TRBJ1-1, with D maybe TRBD1 (5 bases). CDR3 length: 13 residues. Germline V gene sequence: CDR1 SGHTA, CDR2 FQGNSA. Between the trimmed V and J ends, which lost 4 bases and 9 bases, there was a span of 15 bases. The variable domain in full, completed from reference TRBV7-2 and TRBJ1-1, reads GAGVSQSPSNKVTEKGKDVELRCDPISGHTALYWYRQSLGQGLEFLIYFQGNSAPDKSGLPSDRFSAERTGGSVSTLTIQRTQQEDSAVYLCASSSRQSHKAFFGQGTRLTVV.